The 32 T cell receptor beta chains below come from one sample, sequenced in a study of cytomegalovirus exposure and HLA in healthy donors. Repertoires were generated with immunoSEQ multiplex PCR, while TCRdb's copy carries only in-frame clones and drops some. Of approximately 150,000 clones in the sample, roughly 89% were seen once. Sequencing input: PBMCs. Every receptor here comes from a woman aged 18-29 years in good health and CMV-seropositive.

The chain is built from TRBV30 and TRBJ2-7, with TRBD1 matching over 9 bases. With V trimmed by 3 bases and J by 2 bases, 8 bases remained unmatched. The CDR3 runs 15 residues. The germline V gene encodes CDR1 GTSNPN and CDR2 SVGIG (reference sequence). This CDR3 is CAWRGRGQGTYEQYF. The DNA for the CDR3 is TGTGCCTGGAGGGGTCGGGGACAGGGAACCTACGAGCAGTACTTC.

V and J are TRBV9 and TRBJ2-5, with D perhaps TRBD2 (5 bases). V lost 2 bases and J lost 2, with 10 bases in between. This CDR3 comprises 14 residues. Germline V gene data show CDR1 as SGDLS and CDR2 as YYNGEE. CDR3 sequence (DNA): TGTGCCAGCAGCGTGTCAACGGGGCAAGAGACCCAGTACTTC. Amino acids: CASSVSTGQETQYF.

The J gene is TRBJ2-3, the V gene TRBV12-5; possibly TRBD2 for D (5 bases). Germline V gene lookup returns CDR1 LGHNT and CDR2 FRNRAP. V gave up 2 bases and J gave up 2 bases, with 20 bases separating them. The CDR3 has 18 residues. DNA of the CDR3: TGTGCTAGTGGTTTGTTGGGGTCTGCTAGCCGATTCACAGATACGCAGTATTTT. It yields the protein CASGLLGSASRFTDTQYF.

The J gene is TRBJ1-2, the V gene TRBV5-3; 7 bases line up with TRBD1. TRBV5-3 is placed among ORFs of uncertain function. V lost 5 bases and J lost 8; bases outside the gene matches: 6. The CDR3 spans 12 residues. CDR3 DNA sequence: TGTGCCAGAAGGCAGACAGGGAGCGGCTACACCTTC. It yields the protein CARRQTGSGYTF.

V is TRBV4-2 and J is TRBJ1-1, with D possibly TRBD1 on 6 matching bases. The CDR3 has 14 amino acids. V was clipped by 5 bases and J by 4 bases, with 14 bases between them. The V gene's germline CDR1 is LGHNA and CDR2 YNFKEQ. This chain's CDR3 is CASSFYRESTEAFF. The CDR3 DNA is TGTGCCAGCAGCTTTTACAGGGAGAGCACTGAAGCTTTCTTT.

This clone showed up just once. The CDR3 DNA reads TGTGCCAGTAGTCCCTCCGACATTCCCTACGAGCAGTACTTC. Its protein is CASSPSDIPYEQYF. The V call is TRBV19, the J call TRBJ2-7; D unresolved. V gave up 5 bases and J gave up 2 bases, with 13 bases separating them. The CDR3 sequence is 14 residues long. Looked up from germline, CDR1 is LNHDA and CDR2 is SQIVND (reference sequence).

This clone was detected only once. The J gene is TRBJ1-5, the V gene TRBV7-8, with D uncertain. Germline V lookup: CDR1 SGHVS, CDR2 FQNEAQ. V was trimmed by 1 base and J by 5 bases, leaving 9 bases between them. This CDR3 has 14 amino acids. The CDR3 reads CASSLDRGDQPQHF. In DNA form, the CDR3 reads TGTGCCAGCAGCTTAGATCGGGGAGATCAGCCCCAGCATTTT.

V and J are TRBV4-1 and TRBJ2-2; no reliable D call. Germline assignment: CDR1 MGHRA and CDR2 YSYEKL. Trimming stripped 3 bases from V and 0 bases from J, with 8 bases between. This CDR3 has 15 amino acids. CDR3: CASSHARANTGELFF. In nucleotides, the CDR3 is TGCGCCAGCAGCCACGCGAGAGCGAACACCGGGGAGCTGTTTTTT.

The rearrangement uses TRBV5-4 and TRBJ2-3, with a possible D match to TRBD1 (6 bases). Trimming took off 2 bases at V and 3 bases at J, with 7 bases between the two ends. The germline CDR1 and CDR2 sequences are SGHNT and YYREEE (reference sequence). The CDR3 covers 13 residues. CDR3 in amino acids: CASSFGQTDTQYF. The CDR3 region has the DNA TGTGCCAGCAGCTTCGGACAGACAGATACGCAGTATTTT.

The CDR3 nucleotides read TGTGCCAGTAGAGTAGGGGGCGAGCAGTACTTC. Translating gives CASRVGGEQYF. This rearrangement joins TRBV6-6 to TRBJ2-7; a weak D match, TRBD1 (6 bases). Germline V gene data show CDR1 as MNHNY and CDR2 as SVGAGI (reference sequence). V lost 9 bases and J lost 6, with 12 bases in between. The CDR3 has 11 residues.

The chain couples TRBV5-1 to TRBJ2-5; 10 nucleotides align to TRBD2. J gave up 2 bases and V 5 bases, and 21 bases lay outside the gene matches. There are 20 residues in the CDR3. Germline CDR1 is SGHRS and CDR2 is YFSETQ. CDR3 loop: CASRMGLAGARPGGQETQYF. The CDR3 coding sequence is TGCGCCAGCAGGATGGGTCTAGCGGGAGCCAGACCGGGGGGGCAAGAGACCCAGTACTTC.

The V and J genes are TRBV7-9 and TRBJ2-7, with TRBD2 matching over 10 bases. J was trimmed by 7 bases and V by 4 bases; bases with no gene match: 7. Germline V gives CDR1 SEHNR, CDR2 FQNEAQ (reference sequence). The CDR3 is 14 residues long. The CDR3 region is CASSSLAGVGEQYF. The DNA for the CDR3 is TGTGCCAGCAGCTCCCTAGCGGGAGTAGGTGAGCAGTACTTC.

This clone appeared a single time. This sequence joins TRBV7-9 and TRBJ1-2; the D gene is possibly TRBD1 (5 bases). This CDR3 spans 12 amino acids. Trimming took off 5 bases at V and 5 bases at J, with 9 bases between the two ends. Germline assignment: CDR1 SEHNR and CDR2 FQNEAQ (reference sequence). The CDR3 region is CASSVQGYGYTF. CDR3 nucleotides: TGTGCCAGCAGCGTCCAGGGATATGGCTACACCTTC.

The genes are TRBV9 and TRBJ1-5, with no clear D. The V gene's germline CDR1 is SGDLS and CDR2 YYNGEE. The CDR3 totals 13 residues. With 4 bases removed from V and 11 bases from J, the gap between germline ends came to 16 bases. CDR3 sequence reads: CASSTATEGAQHF. The CDR3 DNA sequence: TGTGCCAGCAGCACCGCCACCGAGGGAGCCCAGCATTTT.

The chain's CDR3 is CASSHIRRRDRGYNEQFF. The CDR3 nucleotides read TGTGCCAGCAGCCATATCAGGAGACGGGACAGGGGATACAATGAGCAGTTCTTC. This chain connects TRBV7-9 to TRBJ2-1; 10 bases map to TRBD1. The V gene end was trimmed by 5 bases and the J gene end by 4 bases; junction bases not matched to a gene: 14. The CDR3 covers 18 residues. Germline V gives CDR1 SEHNR, CDR2 FQNEAQ (reference sequence).

The V call is TRBV30, the J call TRBJ1-1; D unresolved. The CDR3 totals 13 residues. Germline V CDR1 and CDR2: GTSNPN, SVGIG (reference sequence). The V end lost 3 bases, the J end lost 3 bases, and 11 bases lay between the germline ends. This chain's CDR3 is CAWSVASDTEAFF. The CDR3 DNA reads as TGTGCCTGGAGCGTCGCAAGCGACACTGAAGCTTTCTTT.

This clone was detected only a few times. The J gene is TRBJ1-5, the V gene TRBV28, with 7 nucleotides matching TRBD1. CDR1 and CDR2 (germline): MDHEN, SYDVKM. CDR3 length equals 13 residues. V shed 7 bases, J shed 4 bases, and the junction held 4 bases outside the gene matches. CDR3: CASNSGQNQPQHF. Written as DNA, the CDR3 is TGTGCCAGCAACTCGGGACAGAATCAGCCCCAGCATTTT. Full variable domain (remainder filled in from reference TRBV28 and TRBJ1-5): DVKVTQSSRYLVKRTGEKVFLECVQDMDHENMFWYRQDPGLGLRLIYFSYDVKMKEKGDIPEGYSVSREKKERFSLILESASTNQTSMYLCASNSGQNQPQHFGDGTRLSIL.

The chain carries TRBV7-8 and TRBJ2-3; D gene unclear. The CDR3 runs to 16 residues. The germline V and J ends were trimmed by 3 bases and 0 bases, with 13 bases remaining between them. The germline V gene has CDR1 SGHVS and CDR2 FQNEAQ. The CDR3 loop reads CASSFLGPPSTDTQYF. The CDR3 DNA follows: TGTGCCAGCAGCTTCCTTGGCCCCCCTAGCACAGATACGCAGTATTTT.

This chain links TRBV7-6 with TRBJ2-7; a possible D gene is TRBD2 (5 bases). CDR3 length: 14 residues. The ends were cut back, 1 base at V and 2 bases at J, with 9 bases in the middle. Germline assignment: CDR1 SGHVS and CDR2 FNYEAQ. CDR3 bases: TGTGCCAGCAGCTTAGGGCTAGCCACCTACGAGCAGTACTTC. Translation: CASSLGLATYEQYF.

The chain has TRBV30 and TRBJ1-4, with 7 bases aligning to TRBD1. Germline loops: CDR1 GTSNPN, CDR2 SVGIG (reference sequence). V lost 1 base to trimming and J lost 0 bases; unmatched junction nucleotides: 2. This CDR3 comprises 15 residues. CDR3 nucleotides: TGTGCCTGGAGTGCCGGACAGGCAACTAATGAAAAACTGTTTTTT. This gives the protein CAWSAGQATNEKLFF.

V usage is TRBV6-1 and J usage is TRBJ2-3, with TRBD2 identical over 11 bases. The V segment lost 6 bases and the J segment 1 base; nucleotides outside the gene matches: 3. The CDR3 sequence is 15 residues long. The germline V gene has CDR1 MNHNS and CDR2 SASEGT. The DNA of the CDR3 is TGTGCCAGCAGGGGACTAGCGGTGCGCACAGATACGCAGTATTTT. It yields the protein CASRGLAVRTDTQYF.

The rearrangement uses TRBV9 and TRBJ2-5; a possible D gene is TRBD2 (5 bases). Germline CDR1 reads SGDLS; CDR2 reads YYNGEE. V gave up 0 bases and J gave up 2 bases, with 11 bases separating them. This CDR3 is 15 amino acids long. CDR3 nucleotide sequence: TGTGCCAGCAGCGTAGGGGAGACTCAACAAGAGACCCAGTACTTC. It codes for CASSVGETQQETQYF.

The rearrangement links TRBV28 to TRBJ2-5; D is unresolved. Germline assignment: CDR1 MDHEN and CDR2 SYDVKM. The CDR3 is 12 amino acids. Trimming took 5 bases from V and 7 from J, leaving 11 bases between them. CDR3 sequence: CASSIGAWTQYF. In nucleotides, the CDR3 is TGTGCCAGCAGTATCGGTGCATGGACCCAGTACTTC.

The genes are TRBV30 and TRBJ2-7, with 7 bases identical to TRBD2. The junction had 4 bases not matched to a gene; V was cut back by 4 bases and J by 4 bases. The CDR3 contains 12 residues. CDR1 is GTSNPN, CDR2 SVGIG, per germline (reference sequence). CDR3 in amino acids: CAWTSSGYEQYF. The CDR3 bases are TGTGCCTGGACATCTAGCGGTTACGAGCAGTACTTC. Variable domain in full (rest from reference TRBV30 and TRBJ2-7): SQTIHQWPATLVQPVGSPLSLECTVEGTSNPNLYWYRQAAGRGLQLLFYSVGIGQISSEVPQNLSASRPQDRQFILSSKKLLLSDSGFYLCAWTSSGYEQYFGPGTRLTVT.

This chain links TRBV7-2 with TRBJ2-7, with TRBD2 matching 10 bases. This CDR3 is built from 14 residues. CDR1 and CDR2 (germline): SGHTA, FQGNSA. Trimming removed 5 bases from V and 3 bases from J; junction bases left unmatched: 4. In nucleotides, the CDR3 is TGTGCCAGCAGCCCCCGACTAGCGGGCTACGAGCAGTACTTC. This encodes CASSPRLAGYEQYF.

This rearrangement joins TRBV19 to TRBJ1-1; D might be TRBD1 (6 bases). The CDR3 consists of 13 residues. Trimming removed 5 bases from V and 5 bases from J, with 12 bases in between. The V gene's germline CDR1 is LNHDA and CDR2 SQIVND (reference sequence). As DNA, the CDR3 is TGTGCCAGTAGTCCTCAGGGGTGGACTGAAGCTTTCTTT. Protein: CASSPQGWTEAFF. Based on the CDR3 plus reference TRBV19 and TRBJ1-1, the full variable domain is DGGITQSPKYLFRKEGQNVTLSCEQNLNHDAMYWYRQDPGQGLRLIYYSQIVNDFQKGDIAEGYSVSREKKESFPLTVTSAQKNPTAFYLCASSPQGWTEAFFGQGTRLTVV.

The gene calls are TRBV29-1 and TRBJ1-5, with 7 nucleotides matching TRBD1. The CDR3 spans 15 residues. The V and J ends lost 5 bases and 4 bases, in that order; junction bases with no gene match: 11. In germline, CDR1 is SQVTM, CDR2 ANQGSEA. CDR3 coding DNA: TGCAGCGTTACGACAGGGCCCCAGCCAAATCAGCCCCAGCATTTT. Amino acid sequence: CSVTTGPQPNQPQHF.

The chain couples TRBV5-4 to TRBJ2-7; 12 nucleotides line up with TRBD2. The CDR3 extends over 15 amino acids. With 5 bases clipped from V and 10 bases from J, the junction kept 13 bases outside the gene matches. Germline V CDR1 and CDR2: SGHNT, YYREEE (reference sequence). Here the CDR3 reads CASSPEGLAGSEQYF. The CDR3 region has the DNA TGTGCCAGCAGTCCGGAAGGACTAGCGGGATCCGAACAGTACTTC.

This clone was recorded only once. The chain employs TRBV5-1 and TRBJ2-1; 9 bases match TRBD1. This CDR3 is built from 16 residues. V lost 4 bases and J lost 2; bases outside the gene matches: 7. Germline loops: CDR1 SGHRS, CDR2 YFSETQ. CDR3 loop: CASSKGQGSTYNEQFF. Here the CDR3 DNA reads TGCGCCAGCAGCAAGGGACAGGGAAGTACCTACAATGAGCAGTTCTTC.

This chain connects TRBV10-3 to TRBJ2-5; D possibly corresponds to TRBD2 (5 bases). V lost 3 bases, J lost 3 bases, and 14 bases lay in between. The germline V gene encodes CDR1 ENHRY and CDR2 SYGVKD. The CDR3 contains 15 residues. The CDR3 coding sequence is TGTGCCATCAGTGACTCCCGCCTAGCAGAAGAGACCCAGTACTTC. Translating gives CAISDSRLAEETQYF.

This chain links TRBV6-5 with TRBJ2-2; D is undetermined. CDR1 and CDR2 from the germline V gene are MNHEY and SVGAGI. The CDR3 contains 14 residues. The ends were cut back, 6 bases at V and 3 bases at J, with 11 bases in the middle. This CDR3 is CASRQRRDTGELFF. The CDR3 DNA sequence: TGTGCCAGCAGACAAAGACGGGACACCGGGGAGCTGTTTTTT.

Only a few counts were recorded for this clone. The chain recombines TRBV29-1 with TRBJ2-7, with 7 nucleotides matching TRBD1. CDR3 length: 18 amino acids. CDR1 and CDR2 (germline): SQVTM, ANQGSEA. J was trimmed by 0 bases and V by 3 bases; bases with no gene match: 17. The CDR3 here is CSVEGVDETGLGSYEQYF. CDR3 DNA: TGCAGCGTTGAGGGGGTTGACGAGACAGGGTTGGGCTCCTACGAGCAGTACTTC.